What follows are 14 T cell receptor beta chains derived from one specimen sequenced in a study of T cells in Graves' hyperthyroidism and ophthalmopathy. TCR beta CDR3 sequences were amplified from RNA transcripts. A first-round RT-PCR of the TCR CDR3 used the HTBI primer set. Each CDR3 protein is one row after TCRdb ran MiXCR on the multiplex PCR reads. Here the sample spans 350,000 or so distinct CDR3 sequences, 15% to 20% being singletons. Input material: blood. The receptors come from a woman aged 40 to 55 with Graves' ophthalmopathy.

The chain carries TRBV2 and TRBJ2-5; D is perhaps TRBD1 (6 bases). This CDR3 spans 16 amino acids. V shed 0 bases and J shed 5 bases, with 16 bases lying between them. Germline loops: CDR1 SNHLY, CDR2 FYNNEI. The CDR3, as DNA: TGTGCCAGCAGTGAAGCGGCAGGGGTAGCGTGGGAGACCCAGTACTTC. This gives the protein CASSEAAGVAWETQYF. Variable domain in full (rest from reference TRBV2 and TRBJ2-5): EPEVTQTPSHQVTQMGQEVILRCVPISNHLYFYWYRQILGQKVEFLVSFYNNEISEKSEIFDDQFSVERPDGSNFTLKIRSTKLEDSAMYFCASSEAAGVAWETQYFGPGTRLLVL.

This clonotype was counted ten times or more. The CDR3 loop is CASSLVSGGTYEQYF. CDR3 coding DNA: TGTGCCAGCAGTTTAGTGTCAGGGGGGACCTACGAGCAGTACTTC. The gene calls are TRBV27 and TRBJ2-7; perhaps TRBD1 as D (7 bases). Germline V gene data show CDR1 as MNHEY and CDR2 as SMNVEV (reference sequence). V shed 2 bases and J shed 2 bases, with 13 bases lying between them. This CDR3 spans 15 amino acids.

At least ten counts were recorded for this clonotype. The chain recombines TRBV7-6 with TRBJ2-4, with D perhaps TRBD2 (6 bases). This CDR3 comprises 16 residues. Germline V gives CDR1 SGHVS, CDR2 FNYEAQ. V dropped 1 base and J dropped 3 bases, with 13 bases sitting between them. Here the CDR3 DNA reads TGTGCCAGCAGCTTAGGACCGGTGCGGGGCAAAAACATTCAGTACTTC. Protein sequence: CASSLGPVRGKNIQYF.

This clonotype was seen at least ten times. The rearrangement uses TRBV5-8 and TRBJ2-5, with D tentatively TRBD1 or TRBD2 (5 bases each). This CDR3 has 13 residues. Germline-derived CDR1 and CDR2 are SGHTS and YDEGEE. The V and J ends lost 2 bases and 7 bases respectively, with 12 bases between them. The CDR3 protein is CASSLDSEGTQYF. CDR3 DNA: TGTGCCAGCAGCTTAGACAGCGAGGGGACCCAGTACTTC.

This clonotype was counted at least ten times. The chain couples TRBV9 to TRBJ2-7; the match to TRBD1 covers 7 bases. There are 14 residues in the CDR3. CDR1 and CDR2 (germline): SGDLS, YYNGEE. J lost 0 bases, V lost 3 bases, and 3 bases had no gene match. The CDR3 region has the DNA TGTGCCAGCAGCGCCTGGGACAGCTCCTACGAGCAGTACTTC. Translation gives CASSAWDSSYEQYF.

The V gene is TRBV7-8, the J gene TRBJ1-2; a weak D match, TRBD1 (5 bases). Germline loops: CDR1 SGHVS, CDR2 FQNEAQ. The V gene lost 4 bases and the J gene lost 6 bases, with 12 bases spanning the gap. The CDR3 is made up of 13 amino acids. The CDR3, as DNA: TGTGCCAGCAGCTCCTTTACAGGAGATGGCTACACCTTC. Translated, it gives CASSSFTGDGYTF.

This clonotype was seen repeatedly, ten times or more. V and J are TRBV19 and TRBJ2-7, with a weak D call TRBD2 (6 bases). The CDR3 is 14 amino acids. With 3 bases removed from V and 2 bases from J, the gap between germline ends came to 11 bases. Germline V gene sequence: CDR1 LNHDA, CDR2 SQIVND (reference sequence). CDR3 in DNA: TGTGCCAGTAGTATCGGGGACTCACCCTACGAGCAGTACTTC. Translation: CASSIGDSPYEQYF.

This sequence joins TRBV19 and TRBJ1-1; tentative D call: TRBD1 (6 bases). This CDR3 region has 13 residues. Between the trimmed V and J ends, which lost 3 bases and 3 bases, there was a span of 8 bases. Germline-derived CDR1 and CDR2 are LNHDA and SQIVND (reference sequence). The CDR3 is CASSMNRDTEAFF. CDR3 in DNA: TGTGCCAGTAGTATGAACAGGGACACTGAAGCTTTCTTT.

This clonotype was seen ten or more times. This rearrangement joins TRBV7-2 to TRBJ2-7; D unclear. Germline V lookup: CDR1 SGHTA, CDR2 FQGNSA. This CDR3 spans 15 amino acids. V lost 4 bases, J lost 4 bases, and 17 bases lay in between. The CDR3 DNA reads TGTGCCAGCAGCTCCTCCTTTGGGAACTTTTACGAGCAGTACTTC. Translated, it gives CASSSSFGNFYEQYF.

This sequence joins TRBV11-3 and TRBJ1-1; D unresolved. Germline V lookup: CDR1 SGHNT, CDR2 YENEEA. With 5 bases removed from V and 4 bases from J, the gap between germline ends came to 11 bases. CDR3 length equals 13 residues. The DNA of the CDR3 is TGTGCCAGCAGCATTGCTGGGATCACTGAAGCTTTCTTT. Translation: CASSIAGITEAFF.

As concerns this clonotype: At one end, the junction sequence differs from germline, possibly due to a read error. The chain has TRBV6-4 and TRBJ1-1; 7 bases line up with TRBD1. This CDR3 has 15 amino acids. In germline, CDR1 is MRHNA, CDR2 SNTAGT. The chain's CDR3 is CASSYSSRGETEAFF. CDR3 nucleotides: TGTGCCAGCAGTTACTCGAGCAGGGGGGAAACTGAAGCTTTCTTT.

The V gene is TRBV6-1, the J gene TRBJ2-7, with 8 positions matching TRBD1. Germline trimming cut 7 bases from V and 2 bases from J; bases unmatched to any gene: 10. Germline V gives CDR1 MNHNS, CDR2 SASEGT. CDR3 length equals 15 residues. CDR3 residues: CASNTLGQATYEQYF. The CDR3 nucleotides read TGTGCCAGCAATACGCTGGGACAGGCTACCTACGAGCAGTACTTC.

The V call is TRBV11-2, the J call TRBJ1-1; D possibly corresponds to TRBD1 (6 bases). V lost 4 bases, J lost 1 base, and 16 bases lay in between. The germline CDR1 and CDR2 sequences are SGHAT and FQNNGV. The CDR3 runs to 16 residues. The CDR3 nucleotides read TGTGCCAGCAGCTCGTCAGGGGCTATAGGGAACACTGAAGCTTTCTTT. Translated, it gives CASSSSGAIGNTEAFF.

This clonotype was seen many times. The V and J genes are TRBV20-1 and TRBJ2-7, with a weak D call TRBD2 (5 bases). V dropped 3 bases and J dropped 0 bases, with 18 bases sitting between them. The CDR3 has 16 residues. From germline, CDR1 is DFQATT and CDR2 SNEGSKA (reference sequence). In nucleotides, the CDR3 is TGCAGTGCTAGCCTATCCGGGGAGAAATACTCCTACGAGCAGTACTTC. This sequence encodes CSASLSGEKYSYEQYF.